This T cell receptor (beta chain) was identified in a study of blood T cell repertoires in COVID-19 (dated by TCRdb to 2020 to 2021). As for the study more broadly: Collaborator samples came from the United States, Italy and Spain and covered acute and convalescent phases of COVID-19. The material from the prospective study consisted of cDNA or gDNA derived from T cells, B-cell-depleted T cells, or PBMCs. Subjects who had been exposed to COVID-19, were actively infected with it, or had recovered from it provided the deeply sampled blood TCRbeta repertoires that made up the dataset. The repertoires were released in a freely available public database meant as a resource for research on the immune response to SARS-CoV-2. Samples were obtained from the ongoing ImmuneRACE study (first 160 participants) and from over 1,000 subjects provided by 6 global collaborators. The sample metadata nearly always contained a de-identified subject ID, COVID-19 status, age in years and sex. Where HLA class I and class II types were available, the types were taken from metadata supplied by the sample provider, not from assay-based typing. Broader findings and caveats from the paper: How much clinical and demographic metadata was included differed by source and by participant, and the metadata was provided uncurated.

Each collaborating institution followed its own protocols to collect whole blood in K2EDTA tubes. For TCRbeta analysis, collaborators shipped samples in one of three forms: frozen whole blood, isolated PBMCs, or DNA extracted from either of those sample types. V has 8 bases trimmed and J has 2 bases trimmed; junction bases matching no gene number 9. Reading the germline V gene gives CDR1 MNHEY and CDR2 SVGAGI. The CDR3 starts with the cysteine, ends with the phenylalanine, and has 15 residues. Kept here is only the CDR3 DNA, which spans 45 bases and is read in frame from base 1. TCRbeta CDR3 regions were amplified from genomic DNA using the immunoSEQ Assay, a bias-controlled multiplex PCR. As for the authors' bioinformatics: Nucleated cell counts per sample were estimated from amplification of reference gene primers within the assay. To quantify the absolute abundance of each unique TCRbeta CDR3 rearrangement, sequence reads were collapsed and filtered. Productive Simpson clonality was computed per sample as the square root of Simpson's diversity index over productive rearrangements. TCRdb re-hosts the immuneACCESS table, in-frame sequences only. Its copies lack some clones; in the studies checked, an unresolved V gene accounts for under half of them, and the cause for the rest is not known. V, J and clone size are taken as reported in that table, and D and trimming were inferred from the DNA itself. This sample comprises about 59,000 clones, roughly 85% of them detected only once. The biggest ten clones account for 3% to 4% of the sample.

About this clone: It lacks a known antigen. Per-base quality was not reported, and no clone a single base away is much larger than it.

The chain joins TRBV6-5 to TRBJ1-2; a stretch of 9 junction bases matches TRBD1. The specimen was peripheral blood. The TCR was taken from a man aged 60-69 years with acute or convalescent COVID-19. The DNA sequence is given as TGTGCCAGCGGAAACAGGGGGCAGGTAAACTATGGCTACACCTTC. The resulting protein is CASGNRGQVNYGYTF.